The 2 T cell receptor beta chains below were found in one sample sequenced in a study of blood T cell repertoires in COVID-19. The assay was immunoSEQ multiplex PCR, and TCRdb's table has in-frame clones only and misses some. The sample lists some 88,000 clones; 65% to 90% were seen once. Sequenced: peripheral blood. The receptors stem from a man between 60 and 70 years old with acute or convalescent COVID-19.

The J gene is TRBJ2-1, the V gene TRBV5-4, with 8 bases fitting TRBD2. The germline V gene encodes CDR1 SGHNT and CDR2 YYREEE (reference sequence). Losses at the gene ends were 4 bases for V and 6 bases for J; bases not matched to a gene: 3. This CDR3 has 13 residues. This CDR3 reads CASSAGTSNEQFF. The DNA of the CDR3 is TGTGCCAGCAGCGCCGGGACTAGCAATGAGCAGTTCTTC.

The gene calls are TRBV4-1 and TRBJ1-2; D unresolved. The CDR3 extends over 15 amino acids. With 0 bases removed from V and 4 bases from J, the gap between germline ends came to 12 bases. Germline loops: CDR1 MGHRA, CDR2 YSYEKL. CDR3 residues: CASSQDWQRLYGYTF. CDR3 nucleotides: TGCGCCAGCAGCCAAGATTGGCAAAGACTCTATGGCTACACCTTC.